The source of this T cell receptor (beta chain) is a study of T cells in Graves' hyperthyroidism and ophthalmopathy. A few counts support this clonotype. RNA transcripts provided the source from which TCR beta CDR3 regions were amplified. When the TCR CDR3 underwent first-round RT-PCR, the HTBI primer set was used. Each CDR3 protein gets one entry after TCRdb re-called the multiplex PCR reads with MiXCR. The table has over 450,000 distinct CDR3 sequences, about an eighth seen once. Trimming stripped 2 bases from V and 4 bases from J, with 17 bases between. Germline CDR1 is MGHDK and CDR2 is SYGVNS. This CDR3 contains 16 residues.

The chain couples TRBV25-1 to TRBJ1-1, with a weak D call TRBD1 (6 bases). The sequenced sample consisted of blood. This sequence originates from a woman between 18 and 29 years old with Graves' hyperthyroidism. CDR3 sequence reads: CASSEGWNRAGTEAFF. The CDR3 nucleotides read TGTGCCAGCAGTGAAGGGTGGAACAGGGCGGGCACTGAAGCTTTCTTT.